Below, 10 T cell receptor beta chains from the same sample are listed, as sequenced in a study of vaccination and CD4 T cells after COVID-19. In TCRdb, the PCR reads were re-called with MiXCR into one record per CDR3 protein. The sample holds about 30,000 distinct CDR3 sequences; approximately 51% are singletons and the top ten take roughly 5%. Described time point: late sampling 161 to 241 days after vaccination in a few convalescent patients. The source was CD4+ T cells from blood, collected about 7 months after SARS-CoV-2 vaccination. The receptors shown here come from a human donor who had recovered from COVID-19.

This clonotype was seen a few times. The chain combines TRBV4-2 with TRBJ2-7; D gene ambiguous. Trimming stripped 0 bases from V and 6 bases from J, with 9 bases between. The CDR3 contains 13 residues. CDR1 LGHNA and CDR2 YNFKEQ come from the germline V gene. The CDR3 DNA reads TGTGCCAGCAGCCAAGAGAGGTACCGCGAGCAGTACTTC. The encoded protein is CASSQERYREQYF.

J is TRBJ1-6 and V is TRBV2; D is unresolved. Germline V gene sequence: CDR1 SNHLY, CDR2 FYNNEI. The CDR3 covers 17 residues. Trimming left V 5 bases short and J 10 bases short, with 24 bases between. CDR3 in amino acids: CASSRRRKGEGESPLHF. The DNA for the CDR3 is TGTGCCAGCAGTCGGCGCCGTAAAGGAGAGGGTGAGTCACCCCTCCACTTT.

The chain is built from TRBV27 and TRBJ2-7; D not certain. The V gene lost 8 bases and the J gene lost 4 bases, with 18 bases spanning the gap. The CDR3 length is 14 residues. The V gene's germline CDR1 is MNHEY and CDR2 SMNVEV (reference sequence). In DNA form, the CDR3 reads TGTGCCAGCGGACGTGGCGGACCCTTATACGAGCAGTACTTC. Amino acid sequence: CASGRGGPLYEQYF.

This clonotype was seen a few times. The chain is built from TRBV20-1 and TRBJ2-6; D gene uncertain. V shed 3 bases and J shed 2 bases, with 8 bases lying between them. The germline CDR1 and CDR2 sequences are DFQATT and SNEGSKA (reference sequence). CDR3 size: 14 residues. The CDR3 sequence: CSASPRPGANVLTF. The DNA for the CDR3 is TGCAGTGCTAGTCCCAGACCTGGGGCCAACGTCCTGACTTTC.

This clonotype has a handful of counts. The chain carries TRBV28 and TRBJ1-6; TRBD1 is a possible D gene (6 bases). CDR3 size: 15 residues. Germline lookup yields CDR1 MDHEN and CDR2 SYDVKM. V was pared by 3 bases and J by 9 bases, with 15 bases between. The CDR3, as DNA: TGTGCCAGCAGTTTTATCGAGGGGGGGAGTTCACCCCTCCACTTT. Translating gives CASSFIEGGSSPLHF.

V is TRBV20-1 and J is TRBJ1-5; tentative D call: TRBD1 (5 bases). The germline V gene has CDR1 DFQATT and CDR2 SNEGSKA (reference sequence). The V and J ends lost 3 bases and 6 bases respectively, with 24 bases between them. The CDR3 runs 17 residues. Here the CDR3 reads CSASGAGNTRRSQPQHF. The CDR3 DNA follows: TGCAGTGCTAGCGGGGCAGGGAACACCCGGAGAAGTCAGCCCCAGCATTTT.

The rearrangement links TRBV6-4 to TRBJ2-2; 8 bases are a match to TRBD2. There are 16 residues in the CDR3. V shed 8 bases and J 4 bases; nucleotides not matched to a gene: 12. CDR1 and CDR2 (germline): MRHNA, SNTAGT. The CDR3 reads CASDGRLAGTTGELFF. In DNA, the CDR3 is TGTGCCAGCGACGGTCGGCTAGCGGGTACCACCGGGGAGCTGTTTTTT.

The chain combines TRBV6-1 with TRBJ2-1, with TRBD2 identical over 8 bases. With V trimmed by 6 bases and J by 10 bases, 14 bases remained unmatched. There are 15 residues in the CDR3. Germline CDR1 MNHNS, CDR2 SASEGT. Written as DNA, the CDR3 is TGTGCCAGCAGCCGCGGGACTAGGGCTTTAGGGGAGCAGTTCTTC. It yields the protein CASSRGTRALGEQFF.

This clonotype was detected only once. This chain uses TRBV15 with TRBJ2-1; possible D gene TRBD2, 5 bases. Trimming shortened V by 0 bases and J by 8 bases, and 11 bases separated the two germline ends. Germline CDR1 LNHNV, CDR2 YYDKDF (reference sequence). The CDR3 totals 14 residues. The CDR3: CATSRDRDLYEQFF. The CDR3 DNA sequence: TGTGCCACCAGCAGAGACCGGGATCTCTATGAGCAGTTCTTC.

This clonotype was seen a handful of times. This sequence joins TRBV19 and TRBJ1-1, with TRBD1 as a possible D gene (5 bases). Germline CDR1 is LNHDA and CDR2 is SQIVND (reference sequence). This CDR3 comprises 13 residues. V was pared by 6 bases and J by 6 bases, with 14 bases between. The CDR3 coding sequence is TGTGCCAGTAGCATCAACTGGGGGGCTGAAGCTTTCTTT. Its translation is CASSINWGAEAFF. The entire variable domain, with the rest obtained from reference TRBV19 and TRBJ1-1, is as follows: DGGITQSPKYLFRKEGQNVTLSCEQNLNHDAMYWYRQDPGQGLRLIYYSQIVNDFQKGDIAEGYSVSREKKESFPLTVTSAQKNPTAFYLCASSINWGAEAFFGQGTRLTVV.